The present entry profiles one T cell receptor beta chain with its context. The antigen is undetermined. Method: immunoSEQ multiplex PCR; TCRdb's copy keeps in-frame clones and lacks some. The repertoire includes around 150,000 clones, about 90% of them detected once, and 4% to 4.5% sits in the top ten. The data were obtained in a study of cytomegalovirus exposure and HLA in healthy donors. Study-wide results and caveats: Subsequent analysis showed first-cohort TCR clusters tending to co-occur in some 110 validation repertoires. The study recorded around 160 TCR beta chains that were cytomegalovirus-associated. The CMV antigen specificity of a few CMV-associated chains was confirmed through in vitro analysis.

The TCR originated in a man between 18 and 35 years old in good health and CMV-seropositive. Sequencing input: PBMCs.

CDR3 residues: CASSPGLAGSVGYEQYF. CDR3 bases: TGTGCCAGCAGTCCCGGACTAGCGGGAAGCGTTGGCTACGAGCAGTACTTC. This chain connects TRBV27 to TRBJ2-7; TRBD2 aligns across 12 bases. This CDR3 is built from 17 residues. Trimming took 5 bases from V and 3 from J; bases not matched to a gene: 11. From germline, CDR1 is MNHEY and CDR2 SMNVEV (reference sequence).